This TCR beta chain was documented in a study of spatial heterogeneity in lung cancer. Study in general: Compared with alpha-chain sequences, beta-chain sequences were consistently detected in greater numbers. A strong correlation was found between TCR transcript counts in tumor regions and a T cell module score derived from matched bulk RNA-seq.

This clonotype is medium-sized (0.01 to 0.1%) within its sample. As yet, its antigen is unknown. Described time point: sample taken at primary tumor resection. The donor population consisted of some 72 patients with untreated, early-stage non-small cell lung cancer. TCRdb recomputed calls from the 5' RACE reads with MiXCR, one row per CDR3 protein. The table includes around 8,000 distinct CDR3 sequences, 9.6% detected once. Study-level results: Counts of expanded alpha and beta TCRs within tumors tracked the tumor nonsynonymous mutation count.

This TCR derives from a male donor with early-stage non-small cell lung cancer. The starting material was lung tumor tissue, obtained at surgery.

This CDR3 reads CAEGSGANVLTF. Written as DNA, the CDR3 is TGTGCAGAAGGCTCTGGGGCCAACGTCCTGACTTTC. The chain uses TRBV28 and TRBJ2-6; D remains unclear. Germline V gene lookup returns CDR1 MDHEN and CDR2 SYDVKM. There are 12 residues in the CDR3.